The 10 T cell receptor beta chains given below trace back to one sample, sequenced in a study of glioma-infiltrating T cells after dendritic cell vaccination. TCRdb's table, derived via immunoSEQ multiplex PCR, lists solely in-frame clones and lacks some. In the table there are 20,000 to 30,000 clones, under 90% of which are singletons. Time point here: after dendritic cell vaccination, including at tumor progression/relapse. The source material was blood, sampled after dendritic cell vaccination. These receptors were collected from a human donor with glioblastoma.

This rearrangement joins TRBV5-1 to TRBJ1-6; TRBD1 is a possible D gene (6 bases). The CDR3 loop spans 14 amino acids. V was cut by 3 bases and J by 8 bases, with 12 bases left in between. The germline V gene has CDR1 SGHRS and CDR2 YFSETQ. This chain's CDR3 is CASSSDRPDSPLHF. The CDR3 DNA reads as TGCGCCAGCAGCTCCGACAGGCCAGATTCACCCCTCCACTTT.

The chain links TRBV10-3 to TRBJ1-6, with a possible D match to TRBD1 (5 bases). Trimming shortened V by 0 bases and J by 5 bases, and 11 bases separated the two germline ends. Germline values: CDR1 ENHRY, CDR2 SYGVKD. This CDR3 contains 16 residues. The DNA of the CDR3 is TGTGCCATCAGTGAGTCCCAGGGCAGTAATAATTCACCCCTCCACTTT. Translated, it gives CAISESQGSNNSPLHF.

This rearrangement joins TRBV19 to TRBJ2-3; 14 positions agree with TRBD2. Germline CDR1 LNHDA, CDR2 SQIVND (reference sequence). The CDR3 has 15 residues. The V gene end was trimmed by 1 base and the J gene end by 6 bases; junction bases not matched to a gene: 0. CDR3 nucleotides: TGTGCCAGTAGTATAGGACTAGCGGGGGGGGATACGCAGTATTTT. Residues: CASSIGLAGGDTQYF. The full variable domain, with the rest looked up from reference TRBV19 and TRBJ2-3, is DGGITQSPKYLFRKEGQNVTLSCEQNLNHDAMYWYRQDPGQGLRLIYYSQIVNDFQKGDIAEGYSVSREKKESFPLTVTSAQKNPTAFYLCASSIGLAGGDTQYFGPGTRLTVL.

The V gene is TRBV27, the J gene TRBJ1-1; TRBD1 might be the D (5 bases). CDR1 is MNHEY and CDR2 is SMNVEV in the germline V gene (reference sequence). Trimming removed 0 bases at V and 0 bases at J, with 17 bases between. The CDR3 loop spans 18 amino acids. This CDR3 reads CASSLSQGGQLMNTEAFF. The CDR3 DNA sequence: TGTGCCAGCAGTTTATCCCAGGGAGGCCAACTCATGAACACTGAAGCTTTCTTT.

J is TRBJ2-3 and V is TRBV7-2, with 7 nucleotides matching TRBD2. The V gene's germline CDR1 is SGHTA and CDR2 FQGNSA. The CDR3 extends over 15 amino acids. J gave up 4 bases and V 5 bases, and 9 bases lay outside the gene matches. DNA of the CDR3: TGTGCCAGCAGCCCTCGACGGGGGGTCTCAGATACGCAGTATTTT. It translates to CASSPRRGVSDTQYF.

The CDR3 here is CASSQDGQGGQPQHF. Here the CDR3 DNA reads TGTGCCAGCAGCCAAGATGGACAGGGCGGGCAGCCCCAGCATTTT. The chain is built from TRBV4-2 and TRBJ1-5; 8 bases are a match to TRBD1. The CDR3 extends over 15 amino acids. V dropped 0 bases and J dropped 7; count of bases not matched to a gene: 5. The germline CDR1 and CDR2 sequences are LGHNA and YNFKEQ.

The gene calls are TRBV30 and TRBJ1-2; D gene uncertain. The length of the CDR3 is 14 residues. Trimming left V 4 bases short and J 7 bases short, with 19 bases between. Germline assignment: CDR1 GTSNPN and CDR2 SVGIG (reference sequence). CDR3 loop: CAWTTGSRGRGYTF. The CDR3 DNA is TGTGCCTGGACGACGGGGAGTCGCGGCCGTGGCTACACCTTC.

The J gene is TRBJ2-3, the V gene TRBV5-1; tentatively, D is TRBD1 (5 bases). CDR1 is SGHRS, CDR2 YFSETQ, per germline. V was pared by 5 bases and J by 5 bases, with 12 bases between. CDR3 size: 13 residues. The DNA for the CDR3 is TGCGCCAGCAGAAGGGGTTGGGGAGATACGCAGTATTTT. This encodes CASRRGWGDTQYF.

The chain is built from TRBV4-1 and TRBJ2-5; a possible D gene is TRBD2 (6 bases). This CDR3 spans 15 amino acids. With 1 base removed from V and 5 bases from J, the gap between germline ends came to 14 bases. Germline V gives CDR1 MGHRA, CDR2 YSYEKL. In nucleotides, the CDR3 is TGCGCCAGCAGCCAAGGCCATAGCGGTTTGGAGACCCAGTACTTC. This gives the protein CASSQGHSGLETQYF.

This chain uses TRBV9 with TRBJ2-3; 9 positions match TRBD1. This CDR3 is 15 amino acids long. CDR1 and CDR2 from the germline V gene are SGDLS and YYNGEE. V lost 2 bases to trimming and J lost 4 bases; unmatched junction nucleotides: 5. The chain's CDR3 is CASSVGTGSADTQYF. DNA for the CDR3: TGTGCCAGCAGCGTCGGGACAGGGTCGGCAGATACGCAGTATTTT.